This TCR beta chain is from a study of cytomegalovirus exposure and HLA in healthy donors. Study-wide points: Judged likely to be a sequencing artifact was a cluster of highly shared sequence variants. A previous analysis found most TCR beta V segments productive roughly 87% or roughly 30% of the time. When presence/absence was analysed, sequencing depth was taken to be roughly uniform across donors. Some TCR beta chains (about 170 of them) were listed as cytomegalovirus-associated.

This clone showed up just a few times. Its antigen is unidentified. The germline gives CDR1 MNHNS, CDR2 SASEGT. Trimming left V 7 bases short and J 6 bases short, with 13 bases between. The CDR3 sequence is 13 residues long. PCR was performed using 60 Vbeta and 13 Jbeta primers. TCRdb's table, derived via immunoSEQ multiplex PCR, lists solely in-frame clones and lacks some. The sample has roughly 71,000 clones, just under 75% seen once. The sequence derives from a human donor in good health. The chain carries TRBV6-1 and TRBJ2-1; D is unclear. The source material was PBMCs. CDR3 bases: TGTGCCAGCACTGGGCCGTCTCTCAATGAGCAGTTCTTC. Translating gives CASTGPSLNEQFF.